Below are 32 T cell receptor beta chains sequenced from a single sample in a study of cytomegalovirus exposure and HLA in healthy donors. This PCR relied on a set of 60 Vbeta primers and 13 Jbeta primers. TCRdb's copy holds only in-frame clones and misses some; the assay was immunoSEQ multiplex PCR. Of 150,000 to 200,000 clones listed, approximately 82% are singletons. The sample consisted of PBMCs. The receptors originated from a man aged 18-30 years in good health and CMV-seropositive.

The gene calls are TRBV11-1 and TRBJ2-1, with D unclear. CDR3 length equals 17 residues. Per germline, CDR1 SGHAT and CDR2 FQDESV (reference sequence). Trimming shortened V by 0 bases and J by 1 base, and 13 bases separated the two germline ends. CDR3 DNA: TGTGCCAGCAGCTTAGCTCCCCACCGCCAGTCCTACAATGAGCAGTTCTTC. The encoded protein is CASSLAPHRQSYNEQFF. Based on the CDR3 plus reference TRBV11-1 and TRBJ2-1, the full variable domain is EAEVAQSPRYKITEKSQAVAFWCDPISGHATLYWYRQILGQGPELLVQFQDESVVDDSQLPKDRFSAERLKGVDSTLKIQPAELGDSAMYLCASSLAPHRQSYNEQFFGPGTRLTVL.

V is TRBV10-3 and J is TRBJ1-1, with D perhaps matching TRBD1 (5 bases). The CDR3 length is 14 residues. CDR1 and CDR2 from the germline V gene are ENHRY and SYGVKD. V lost 3 bases to trimming and J lost 6 bases, with 14 bases between them. In DNA form, the CDR3 reads TGTGCCATCAGTGACGGCAGGGTGGCTGCTGAAGCTTTCTTT. As protein: CAISDGRVAAEAFF.

CDR3 nucleotides: TGTGCCACCGGGGGTTACAGGAACACCGGGGAGCTGTTTTTT. As protein: CATGGYRNTGELFF. The rearrangement links TRBV6-5 to TRBJ2-2; a possible D gene is TRBD2 (6 bases). Germline V lookup: CDR1 MNHEY, CDR2 SVGAGI. The CDR3 covers 14 residues. Trimming stripped 10 bases from V and 1 base from J, with 13 bases between.

This clone was seen a few times. The V call is TRBV5-3, the J call TRBJ2-1; 7 positions match TRBD2. TRBV5-3 is noted as an ORF with a role that remains uncertain. Trimming took 2 bases from V and 0 from J; bases not matched to a gene: 11. The CDR3 loop spans 18 amino acids. Here the CDR3 DNA reads TGTGCCAGAAGCTTTGAAAGGGCTAGCGGAAGCTCCTACAATGAGCAGTTCTTC. This gives the protein CARSFERASGSSYNEQFF.

This chain connects TRBV6-5 to TRBJ1-1, with unresolved D. The CDR3 covers 15 residues. V lost 4 bases, J lost 4 bases, and 16 bases lay in between. CDR1 and CDR2 (germline): MNHEY, SVGAGI. The CDR3 sequence is CASSSAGRQFTEAFF. DNA of the CDR3: TGTGCCAGCAGTTCTGCGGGCAGACAATTCACTGAAGCTTTCTTT.

The V and J genes are TRBV18 and TRBJ1-4; possible D gene TRBD1, 6 bases. V was clipped by 3 bases and J by 6 bases, with 14 bases between them. Germline CDR1 KGHSH, CDR2 LQKENI. The CDR3 runs 15 residues. The CDR3 is CASSPGGQSHEKLFF. The CDR3 DNA follows: TGTGCCAGCTCACCTGGGGGACAATCCCATGAAAAACTGTTTTTT. The full variable domain, completed using reference TRBV18 and TRBJ1-4, is NAGVMQNPRHLVRRRGQEARLRCSPMKGHSHVYWYRQLPEEGLKFMVYLQKENIIDESGMPKERFSAEFPKEGPSILRIQQVVRGDSAAYFCASSPGGQSHEKLFFGSGTQLSVL.

This rearrangement joins TRBV30 to TRBJ1-1, with 7 bases aligning to TRBD1. The CDR3 spans 14 residues. Germline V CDR1 and CDR2: GTSNPN, SVGIG (reference sequence). V lost 1 base to trimming and J lost 10 bases; unmatched junction nucleotides: 12. CDR3 in amino acids: CAWSGGQSGFGAFF. CDR3 coding DNA: TGTGCCTGGAGTGGGGGACAGTCGGGGTTTGGAGCTTTCTTT.

The chain couples TRBV5-1 to TRBJ2-3; TRBD2 aligns across 11 bases. This CDR3 is 16 amino acids long. The V and J ends lost 4 bases and 6 bases, in that order; junction bases with no gene match: 10. Germline CDR1 SGHRS, CDR2 YFSETQ. The CDR3 loop reads CASSLILAGGSDTQYF. CDR3 sequence (DNA): TGCGCCAGCAGCCTAATCCTAGCGGGGGGCTCGGATACGCAGTATTTT.

This clone was seen only a few times. The chain links TRBV7-9 to TRBJ2-5; 10 nucleotides align to TRBD2. The CDR3 spans 16 residues. V shed 4 bases and J 2 bases; nucleotides not matched to a gene: 7. Germline V CDR1 and CDR2: SEHNR, FQNEAQ (reference sequence). The CDR3 is CASSSLAGGWQETQYF. CDR3 DNA sequence: TGTGCCAGCAGCTCCTTAGCGGGAGGCTGGCAAGAGACCCAGTACTTC.

The rearrangement joins TRBV30 to TRBJ2-2; no firm D call. This CDR3 is built from 12 residues. Germline CDR1 and CDR2: GTSNPN and SVGIG (reference sequence). V lost 5 bases, J lost 5 bases, and 9 bases lay in between. The CDR3: CAWAPGTGELFF. CDR3 DNA: TGTGCCTGGGCCCCCGGGACCGGGGAGCTGTTTTTT.

The chain combines TRBV5-4 with TRBJ1-2; possible D gene TRBD1, 5 bases. The CDR3 loop spans 16 amino acids. Germline-derived CDR1 and CDR2 are SGHNT and YYREEE (reference sequence). V was cut by 5 bases and J by 7 bases, with 24 bases left in between. Here the CDR3 reads CASSRIGGGSSGGYTF. The CDR3 DNA reads TGTGCCAGCAGTCGAATTGGCGGGGGTAGTTCGGGTGGCTACACCTTC.

In this sample, this clone turned up a few times. This chain uses TRBV2 with TRBJ2-2, with D uncertain. CDR1 is SNHLY, CDR2 FYNNEI, per germline. The CDR3 sequence is 15 residues long. The germline V and J ends were trimmed by 4 bases and 3 bases, with 12 bases remaining between them. In DNA, the CDR3 is TGTGCCAGCAGTGTTACCAGACGGGACACCGGGGAGCTGTTTTTT. It specifies CASSVTRRDTGELFF.

The CDR3 reads CASSWGGGGTQDEQFF. The CDR3 bases are TGTGCCAGCAGCTGGGGGGGCGGGGGGACGCAGGATGAGCAGTTCTTC. The V call is TRBV5-4, the J call TRBJ2-1, with 8 bases lining up with TRBD2. Germline V gene lookup returns CDR1 SGHNT and CDR2 YYREEE (reference sequence). The CDR3 totals 16 residues. The ends lost 3 bases at V and 8 bases at J; junction bases unmatched: 13.

The chain is built from TRBV4-1 and TRBJ2-7, with 11 nucleotides matching TRBD1. Trimming took 4 bases from V and 4 from J; bases not matched to a gene: 9. This CDR3 region has 16 residues. The germline CDR1 and CDR2 sequences are MGHRA and YSYEKL. As DNA, the CDR3 is TGCGCCAGCAGCCGTGGTCGCGGGACAGGGGGATACGAGCAGTACTTC. Its translation is CASSRGRGTGGYEQYF.

Here the CDR3 DNA reads TGTGCCAGCTCACCCAATATAGGAGAGAACTATGGCTACACCTTC. It codes for CASSPNIGENYGYTF. The chain couples TRBV18 to TRBJ1-2; no reliable D call. Germline V lookup: CDR1 KGHSH, CDR2 LQKENI. Trimming took 3 bases from V and 2 from J, leaving 13 bases between them. The CDR3 has 15 residues. The entire variable domain, with the rest obtained from reference TRBV18 and TRBJ1-2, is as follows: NAGVMQNPRHLVRRRGQEARLRCSPMKGHSHVYWYRQLPEEGLKFMVYLQKENIIDESGMPKERFSAEFPKEGPSILRIQQVVRGDSAAYFCASSPNIGENYGYTFGSGTRLTVV.

The chain links TRBV9 to TRBJ1-1; D remains unclear. The CDR3 consists of 16 residues. CDR1 is SGDLS and CDR2 is YYNGEE in the germline V gene. Trimming cost V 0 bases and J 6 bases, with 18 bases left between them. For the CDR3, the DNA is TGTGCCAGCAGCGTAGACGGTTCGGCATATCGGGCTGAAGCTTTCTTT. Protein sequence: CASSVDGSAYRAEAFF.

This chain links TRBV29-1 with TRBJ2-1, with D uncertain. Trimming shortened V by 5 bases and J by 0 bases, and 8 bases separated the two germline ends. CDR3 length: 13 residues. Germline V gene sequence: CDR1 SQVTM, CDR2 ANQGSEA. In DNA, the CDR3 is TGCAGCGTTTACCCGAGCTCCTACAATGAGCAGTTCTTC. Protein sequence: CSVYPSSYNEQFF.

This clone was seen more than once but under ten times. The V gene is TRBV28, the J gene TRBJ2-5, with TRBD2 identical over 9 bases. Per the germline V gene, CDR1 is MDHEN and CDR2 is SYDVKM. The CDR3 sequence is 14 residues long. V was pared by 8 bases and J by 4 bases, with 8 bases of the junction left unmatched. The CDR3 DNA is TGTGCCAGCGCGGGAGGGCCGTTCGGAGAGACCCAGTACTTC. Translated: CASAGGPFGETQYF.

J is TRBJ2-1 and V is TRBV28, with D perhaps TRBD2 (7 bases). Trimming took off 7 bases at V and 8 bases at J, with 18 bases between the two ends. The CDR3 length is 14 residues. The germline V gene has CDR1 MDHEN and CDR2 SYDVKM. CDR3 in amino acids: CASTTLRGRHEQFF. CDR3 sequence (DNA): TGTGCCAGCACCACCCTGCGGGGGCGGCATGAGCAGTTCTTC.

The rearrangement links TRBV5-1 to TRBJ2-5, with D maybe TRBD2 (6 bases). This CDR3 contains 15 residues. Germline CDR1 SGHRS, CDR2 YFSETQ. V dropped 1 base and J dropped 1 base, with 11 bases sitting between them. CDR3 nucleotide sequence: TGCGCCAGCAGCTTGTTGACTAGTAGCCAAGAGACCCAGTACTTC. This gives the protein CASSLLTSSQETQYF.

CDR3 sequence: CASSQAKNEQFF. In DNA, the CDR3 is TGTGCCAGTAGCCAAGCGAAGAATGAGCAGTTCTTC. V and J are TRBV19 and TRBJ2-1, with no clear D. The V gene's germline CDR1 is LNHDA and CDR2 SQIVND (reference sequence). The germline V and J ends were trimmed by 6 bases and 7 bases, with 10 bases remaining between them. The CDR3 is 12 amino acids.

J is TRBJ2-1 and V is TRBV19; weak D call: TRBD1 (5 bases). Germline CDR1 is LNHDA and CDR2 is SQIVND (reference sequence). Trimming stripped 5 bases from V and 8 bases from J, with 19 bases between. CDR3 length equals 15 residues. The CDR3 nucleotides read TGTGCCAGTAGTCCCTCCAGGATGTGGGGCGATGAGCAGTTCTTC. Translated, it gives CASSPSRMWGDEQFF.

This sequence joins TRBV4-1 and TRBJ2-7, with TRBD1 matching over 7 bases. Per the germline V gene, CDR1 is MGHRA and CDR2 is YSYEKL. V lost 5 bases to trimming and J lost 3 bases; unmatched junction nucleotides: 19. The CDR3 extends over 18 amino acids. CDR3 sequence reads: CASSVRPRGMGQIYEQYF. The CDR3 region has the DNA TGCGCCAGCAGCGTCCGGCCCAGGGGGATGGGACAGATCTACGAGCAGTACTTC.

The chain uses TRBV7-2 and TRBJ2-7; 7 nucleotides match TRBD2. Germline lookup yields CDR1 SGHTA and CDR2 FQGNSA. V lost 2 bases and J lost 6; bases outside the gene matches: 10. CDR3 size: 15 residues. Here the CDR3 reads CASSLYTTSWGEQYF. The CDR3 nucleotides are TGTGCCAGCAGCTTATATACGACTAGCTGGGGCGAGCAGTACTTC.

The V gene is TRBV6-1, the J gene TRBJ2-1; 8 bases are a match to TRBD1. The CDR3 has 13 amino acids. Germline V gives CDR1 MNHNS, CDR2 SASEGT. The ends lost 5 bases at V and 8 bases at J; junction bases unmatched: 5. The CDR3 region has the DNA TGTGCCAGCAGTCCCGACAGGGGAGATGAGCAGTTCTTC. It specifies CASSPDRGDEQFF.

J is TRBJ1-3 and V is TRBV9, with D unclear. Trimming took off 0 bases at V and 4 bases at J, with 8 bases between the two ends. CDR3 size: 14 residues. The germline V gene encodes CDR1 SGDLS and CDR2 YYNGEE. CDR3 amino acids: CASSVGSQGNTIYF. For the CDR3, the DNA is TGTGCCAGCAGCGTAGGCTCACAGGGAAACACCATATATTTT.

There are a few counts of this clone. The V call is TRBV7-9, the J call TRBJ1-5, with D possibly TRBD1 on 5 matching bases. The germline V gene encodes CDR1 SEHNR and CDR2 FQNEAQ (reference sequence). V was trimmed by 1 base and J by 11 bases, leaving 9 bases between them. The CDR3 length is 12 residues. The CDR3: CASSLDGGTQHF. DNA for the CDR3: TGTGCCAGCAGCTTAGATGGGGGGACCCAGCATTTT.

The CDR3 is CASSLTGTGFSYEQYF. CDR3 coding DNA: TGTGCCAGCAGTTTAACCGGGACAGGGTTTTCCTACGAGCAGTACTTC. The rearrangement uses TRBV6-5 and TRBJ2-7; 9 bases agree with TRBD1. The J segment lost 1 base and the V segment lost 4 bases, leaving 8 bases of the junction unmatched. Germline V gene lookup returns CDR1 MNHEY and CDR2 SVGAGI. The CDR3 totals 16 residues.

The chain uses TRBV6-1 and TRBJ2-7; TRBD2 might be the D (6 bases). V was shortened by 3 bases and J by 4 bases, with 10 bases between the two germline ends. The CDR3 runs 13 residues. Germline V gene data show CDR1 as MNHNS and CDR2 as SASEGT. The CDR3 DNA is TGTGCCAGCAGTGAGGTCGGGAGATACGAGCAGTACTTC. It encodes CASSEVGRYEQYF.

The V call is TRBV10-3, the J call TRBJ1-4, with D maybe TRBD1 (5 bases). Trimming cost V 9 bases and J 0 bases, with 5 bases left between them. This CDR3 comprises 12 residues. Germline V CDR1 and CDR2: ENHRY, SYGVKD. In DNA form, the CDR3 reads TGTGCCATAGGGGCAACTAATGAAAAACTGTTTTTT. The encoded protein is CAIGATNEKLFF.

The chain uses TRBV4-2 and TRBJ2-1; 7 positions agree with TRBD2. This CDR3 is 14 amino acids long. CDR1 is LGHNA and CDR2 is YNFKEQ in the germline V gene. The ends lost 5 bases at V and 5 bases at J; junction bases unmatched: 6. As DNA, the CDR3 is TGTGCCAGCAGCTTGGGGGGGGTCGACAATGAGCAGTTCTTC. Protein: CASSLGGVDNEQFF.

The J gene is TRBJ2-5, the V gene TRBV7-6; D perhaps matches TRBD2 (6 bases). The CDR3 totals 13 residues. The germline CDR1 and CDR2 sequences are SGHVS and FNYEAQ. V lost 5 bases and J lost 5, with 12 bases in between. The DNA for the CDR3 is TGTGCCAGCAGCCCCCAACGGGGGGAGACCCAGTACTTC. Translating gives CASSPQRGETQYF.